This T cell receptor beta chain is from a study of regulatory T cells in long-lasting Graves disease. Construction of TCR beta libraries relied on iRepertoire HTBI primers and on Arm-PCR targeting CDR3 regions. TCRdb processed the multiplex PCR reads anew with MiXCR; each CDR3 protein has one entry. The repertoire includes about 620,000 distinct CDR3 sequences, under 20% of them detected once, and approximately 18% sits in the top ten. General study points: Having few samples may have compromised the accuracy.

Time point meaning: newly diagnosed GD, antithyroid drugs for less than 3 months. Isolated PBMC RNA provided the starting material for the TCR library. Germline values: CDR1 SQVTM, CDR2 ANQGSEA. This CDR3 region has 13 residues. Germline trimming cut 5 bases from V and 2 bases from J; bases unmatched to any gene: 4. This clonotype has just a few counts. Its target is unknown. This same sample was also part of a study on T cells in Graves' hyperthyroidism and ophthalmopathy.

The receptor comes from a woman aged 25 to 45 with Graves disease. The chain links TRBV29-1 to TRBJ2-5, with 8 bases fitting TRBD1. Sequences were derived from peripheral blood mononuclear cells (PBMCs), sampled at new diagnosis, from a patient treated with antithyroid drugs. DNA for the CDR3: TGCAGCGTTCCCTGGACAGGGCAAGAGACCCAGTACTTC. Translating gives CSVPWTGQETQYF.